This T cell receptor (beta chain) emerged from a study of cytomegalovirus exposure and HLA in healthy donors. The study, taken as a whole, reports: Apparent HLA restriction characterized most CMV-associated TCR beta chains in a later analysis. Among TCR beta chains of equal frequency, HLA-associated ones were more clonally expanded in a later analysis. Likely technical artifact: a cluster of highly shared sequence variants. It was assumed in the presence/absence analyses that sequencing depth was roughly uniform across donors.

The PCR made use of 60 Vbeta and 13 Jbeta primers. The repertoire was sequenced with immunoSEQ multiplex PCR; TCRdb's copy has only in-frame clones and lacks some. The sample carries some 150,000 clones, about 72% recorded once. Trimming took 7 bases from V and 1 from J, leaving 16 bases between them. CDR3 length equals 16 residues. Germline V CDR1 and CDR2: LNHDA, SQIVND (reference sequence). Turning to this clone: The antigen is unknown.

Sequenced material: PBMCs. The clonotype was recovered from a man aged 55 to 70 in good health and CMV-seronegative. The chain joins TRBV19 to TRBJ1-4, with a weak D call TRBD1 (6 bases). The CDR3 loop is CASNGPGVGTNEKLFF. CDR3 nucleotide sequence: TGTGCCAGTAATGGGCCAGGGGTGGGAACTAATGAAAAACTGTTTTTT.